This TCR beta chain was documented in a study of cytomegalovirus exposure and HLA in healthy donors. Study-level results: Across HLA loci, a later analysis found differing TCR association rates, with DRB1 most and HLA-C fewest. The records held CMV serostatus as the only immune exposure information. Earlier analysis yielded a pattern in which most TCR beta V segments were productive about 87% or about 30% of the time.

The PCR ran on 60 Vbeta and 13 Jbeta primers. Assay: immunoSEQ multiplex PCR; the TCRdb copy retains only in-frame clones and omits some. The sample has around 72,000 clones; 65% to 80% are singletons. Looked up from germline, CDR1 is SEHNR and CDR2 is FQNEAQ (reference sequence). The J segment lost 3 bases and the V segment lost 4 bases, leaving 2 bases of the junction unmatched. The CDR3 contains 15 residues. Remarks on this clone: Its specificity is not known.

The chain uses TRBV7-9 and TRBJ2-7; 14 nucleotides agree with TRBD2. The receptor was isolated from a man in his forties or fifties in good health and CMV-seropositive. The source material was PBMCs. The CDR3 DNA follows: TGTGCCAGCAGCTCCGGGACTAGCGGGGGCTACGAGCAGTACTTC. This sequence encodes CASSSGTSGGYEQYF. The variable domain in full, completed from reference TRBV7-9 and TRBJ2-7, reads DTGVSQNPRHKITKRGQNVTFRCDPISEHNRLYWYRQTLGQGPEFLTYFQNEAQLEKSRLLSDRFSAERPKGSFSTLEIQRTEQGDSAMYLCASSSGTSGGYEQYFGPGTRLTVT.